The 8 T cell receptor beta chains below all came from one sample that was sequenced in a study of T cell responses to AZD1222 COVID-19 vaccine (dated by TCRdb to the early 2020s). The library was generated by the immunoSEQ multiplex PCR assay. This immuneACCESS table, as held by TCRdb, lists in-frame sequences with V and J called but not all clones. Of the missing ones, under half trace to an unresolved V gene in checked studies; the others have no known cause. For this sample the table gives some 87,000 clones, of which around 91% were detected only once. Around 5.2% of the sample belongs to the ten largest clones. What the time point label conveys for this sample: baseline before first vaccination. What the treatment or condition label conveys for this sample: meningococcal conjugate vaccine given as trial control. Sample: peripheral blood, taken on day 0 of MenACWY control vaccination. The receptors were sampled from an adult in good health.

The chain uses TRBV10-1 and TRBJ1-4; maybe TRBD1 (5 bases). Germline CDR1 is WNHNN and CDR2 is SYGVQD (reference sequence). Trimming removed 2 bases at V and 6 bases at J, with 7 bases between. This CDR3 is built from 13 residues. Here the CDR3 reads CASSEGGDEKLFF. CDR3 DNA: TGCGCCAGCAGTGAGGGGGGAGATGAAAAACTGTTTTTT.

The chain couples TRBV6-5 to TRBJ1-2, with 8 bases matching TRBD1. Germline-derived CDR1 and CDR2 are MNHEY and SVGAGI. This CDR3 is built from 14 residues. Trimming removed 6 bases from V and 7 bases from J; junction bases left unmatched: 10. CDR3 loop: CASSGRDRLGGYTF. The CDR3 nucleotides read TGTGCCAGCAGCGGGAGGGACAGGCTTGGTGGCTACACCTTC.

V gene TRBV10-1 combines with J gene TRBJ1-3; the D gene is possibly TRBD1 (5 bases). Trimming took off 3 bases at V and 4 bases at J, with 13 bases between the two ends. The germline CDR1 and CDR2 sequences are WNHNN and SYGVQD (reference sequence). The CDR3 is 15 residues long. CDR3 loop: CASSDGTLAGNTIYF. CDR3 in DNA: TGCGCCAGCAGTGACGGGACCTTAGCGGGAAACACCATATATTTT.

This clone appeared once. J is TRBJ1-1 and V is TRBV9; unclear D gene. Trimming removed 4 bases at V and 2 bases at J, with 9 bases between. CDR3 length: 13 residues. The V gene's germline CDR1 is SGDLS and CDR2 YYNGEE. This chain's CDR3 is CASSPNLNTEAFF. The CDR3 DNA sequence: TGTGCCAGCAGCCCCAATTTAAACACTGAAGCTTTCTTT.

V usage is TRBV5-4 and J usage is TRBJ2-1; the D gene is possibly TRBD1 (6 bases). The V gene's germline CDR1 is SGHNT and CDR2 YYREEE (reference sequence). V gave up 4 bases and J gave up 5 bases, with 13 bases separating them. The CDR3 spans 14 residues. The CDR3 here is CASSPPRQDNEQFF. The CDR3 nucleotides read TGTGCCAGCAGCCCGCCGCGACAGGACAATGAGCAGTTCTTC.

This clone was recorded only once. This sequence joins TRBV5-6 and TRBJ1-2; D may be TRBD1 (5 bases). Germline loops: CDR1 SGHDT, CDR2 YYEEEE. CDR3 length equals 16 residues. Deletions cut 3 bases from V and 1 base from J, with 16 bases between. The CDR3 loop reads CASSYTTLTDNYGYTF. For the CDR3, the DNA is TGTGCCAGCAGCTATACGACCCTGACAGATAACTATGGCTACACCTTC. The variable domain in full, with the rest retrieved from reference TRBV5-6 and TRBJ1-2, is DAGVTQSPTHLIKTRGQQVTLRCSPKSGHDTVSWYQQALGQGPQFIFQYYEEEERQRGNFPDRFSGHQFPNYSSELNVNALLLGDSALYLCASSYTTLTDNYGYTFGSGTRLTVV.

The chain links TRBV24-1 to TRBJ2-1; the match to TRBD2 covers 8 bases. J lost 7 bases, V lost 3 bases, and 7 bases had no gene match. Germline assignment: CDR1 KGHDR and CDR2 SFDVKD. There are 15 residues in the CDR3. Here the CDR3 DNA reads TGTGCCACCAGTGATCTTGGACTAGCCGCAAATGAGCAGTTCTTC. Translating it yields CATSDLGLAANEQFF.

The chain employs TRBV3-1 (or the pseudogene TRBV3-2) and TRBJ2-2; TRBD2 agrees at 14 bases. Germline V lookup: CDR1 LGHDT, CDR2 YNNKEL (reference sequence). V shed 11 bases and J 3 bases; nucleotides not matched to a gene: 11. This CDR3 spans 17 amino acids. The CDR3 protein is CASTGTSGSGYTGELFF. For the CDR3, the DNA is TGTGCCTCCACGGGGACTAGCGGGAGCGGATACACCGGGGAGCTGTTTTTT.